A single sample gave rise to the 13 T cell receptor beta chains below, sequenced in a study of tumor-infiltrating lymphocytes in primary liver carcinoma. From unsorted bulk tissue weighing roughly 19-34 mg, DNA and RNA were co-extracted. A primer matching the constant region was used to make TCR beta cDNA from around 460 ng of total RNA. TCR beta libraries came from three nested multiplex PCR rounds using slightly modified ARM-PCR. Use of TRBV1-TRBV30 forward primers with a C-beta reverse primer characterized the first two PCR rounds, which lasted about 10 cycles each. TCRdb recomputed calls from the multiplex PCR reads with MiXCR, one row per CDR3 protein. The repertoire has approximately 190,000 distinct CDR3 sequences, around four fifths of them found once; the top ten carry roughly 20%. The material sequenced was tumor tissue from primary liver carcinoma. The receptors come from a man in his forties with primary liver carcinoma and hepatitis B virus infection.

The rearrangement uses TRBV12-3 or TRBV12-4 and TRBJ2-5; 7 bases fit TRBD2. The J call is in doubt because the DNA end fits TRBJ2-1 better. This CDR3 region has 13 residues. The CDR3 DNA reads as TGTGCCAGCAGTTTAATAGTGGGAGGGACCCAGTTCTTC. Translating it yields CASSLIVGGTQFF.

Points on this clonotype: One junction end disagrees with the germline gene, perhaps due to a read error. The chain uses TRBV11-1 and TRBJ1-6, with D perhaps TRBD1 (5 bases). CDR1 SGHAT and CDR2 FQDESV come from the germline V gene (reference sequence). The CDR3 is made up of 13 amino acids. CDR3 loop: CASSRTLVAPLHF. In DNA form, the CDR3 reads TGCGCTAGCAGCCGGACACTGGTTGCACCCCTCCACTTT.

Concerning this clonotype itself: At one boundary the junction diverges from the germline segment, which might be a read error. The rearrangement uses TRBV6-2 or TRBV6-3 and TRBJ1-5; 7 nucleotides align to TRBD1. The CDR3 totals 16 residues. From germline, CDR1 is MNHEY and CDR2 SVGEGT. This CDR3 is CSSSRHRGLWDQPQHF. CDR3 bases: TGTTCCAGCAGTCGCCACAGGGGTCTGTGGGATCAGCCCCAGCATTTT.

The V call is TRBV29-1, the J call TRBJ2-1, with 8 nucleotides matching TRBD1. The CDR3 totals 16 residues. Germline CDR1 and CDR2: SQVTM and ANQGSEA. The V gene end was trimmed by 5 bases and the J gene end by 4 bases; junction bases not matched to a gene: 13. In nucleotides, the CDR3 is TGCAGCGTTTTAGGGCAGCGCCAGGGGGCTTACAATGAGCAGTTCTTC. This gives the protein CSVLGQRQGAYNEQFF.

This clonotype has just a few counts. In this CDR3 the conserved last residue, phenylalanine or tryptophan, is missing, so a read error is likely. This sequence joins TRBV4-3 and TRBJ2-7; maybe TRBD2 (6 bases). Trimming removed 0 bases at V and 6 bases at J, with 18 bases between. CDR3 length: 16 amino acids. Germline CDR1 reads LGHNA; CDR2 reads YSLEER. CDR3 sequence: CASSQDFGRTSGEQYL. The CDR3 DNA is TGCGCCAGCAGCCAAGATTTTGGGAGGACATCGGGCGAGCAGTACCTC.

The count of this clonotype is one. The conserved closing phenylalanine or tryptophan is absent in this CDR3, likely reflecting a read error. This CDR3 is CASSQWGLLTSGRAVETQYY. CDR3 nucleotides: TGTGCCAGCAGCCAATGGGGTTTACTGACCAGCGGGAGGGCCGTAGAGACCCAGTACTAC. This chain uses TRBV6-6 with TRBJ2-5; 10 bases fit TRBD2. Germline assignment: CDR1 MNHNY and CDR2 SVGAGI (reference sequence). The junction had 23 bases not matched to a gene; V was cut back by 6 bases and J by 4 bases. This CDR3 spans 20 amino acids.

Comments on this clonotype: The CDR3 does not close with the conserved phenylalanine or tryptophan, likely indicating a read error. The J gene is TRBJ2-3, the V gene TRBV7-2; D not resolved. With 5 bases removed from V and 4 bases from J, the gap between germline ends came to 13 bases. There are 14 residues in the CDR3. CDR1 is SGHTA and CDR2 is FQGNSA in the germline V gene. CDR3 DNA sequence: TGTGCCAGCAGCCCTGCAAGGTGGGCAGATACGCAGTATTCT. Protein sequence: CASSPARWADTQYS.

Worth noting for this clonotype: This may be a read error, as it is one base from a much larger clone. The chain employs TRBV5-1 and TRBJ2-3; TRBD1 matches at 8 bases. The ends lost 1 base at V and 5 bases at J; junction bases unmatched: 12. The germline V gene encodes CDR1 SGHRS and CDR2 YFSETQ. The CDR3 has 17 amino acids. The CDR3 protein is CASSLIGDRSPIDTQYF. CDR3 coding DNA: TGCGCCAGCAGCTTGATTGGGGACAGGAGCCCCATAGATACGCAGTATTTT.

As regards this clonotype: The junction departs from the called germline gene at one end, perhaps through a read error. The V and J genes are TRBV30 and TRBJ2-7, with 8 positions matching TRBD2. CDR3 length equals 17 residues. CDR1 and CDR2 (germline): GTSNPN, SVGIG (reference sequence). CDR3 sequence (DNA): TGTGCCTCGAGTGTAATACACGCGGGGGGCTACTACGGCGAGCAGTATTTC. It translates to CASSVIHAGGYYGEQYF.

This clonotype was observed once. Its ends do not fully match the called genes, so a read error is possible. The chain combines TRBV6-5 with TRBJ2-3, with 7 bases matching TRBD2. Germline CDR1 reads MNHEY; CDR2 reads SVGAGI. CDR3 length equals 15 residues. CDR3 sequence: CASNPGLVGADSQYF. DNA for the CDR3: TGTGCCAGCAACCCAGGACTAGTGGGAGCAGATTCGCAGTATTTT.

This clonotype was found once. One junction end disagrees with the germline gene, perhaps due to a read error. The rearrangement uses TRBV11-3 and TRBJ2-3; no clear D. Germline V gene sequence: CDR1 SGHNT, CDR2 YENEEA. CDR3 length equals 12 residues. CDR3 residues: CASSLNEDTQYF. The CDR3 nucleotides read TGTGCCAGCAGTTTAAATGAAGATACGCAATATTTT.

Notes on this clonotype: Its ends do not fully match the called genes, so a read error is possible. The chain carries TRBV24-1 and TRBJ2-3; 8 bases align to TRBD2. Germline V gives CDR1 KGHDR, CDR2 SFDVKD. The CDR3 consists of 16 residues. This CDR3 is CAISDLRSGSTDMQYF. As DNA, the CDR3 is TGTGCCATCAGTGATTTGAGGAGCGGGAGCACAGATATGCAGTATTTT.

The chain combines TRBV7-3 with TRBJ2-7; a weak D match, TRBD1 (5 bases). This CDR3 has 12 residues. Germline values: CDR1 SGHTA, CDR2 FQGTGA. CDR3 sequence (DNA): TGTGCTAGCTGCTTCAGGGTCCACGAGCAGTACTTC. It yields the protein CASCFRVHEQYF.